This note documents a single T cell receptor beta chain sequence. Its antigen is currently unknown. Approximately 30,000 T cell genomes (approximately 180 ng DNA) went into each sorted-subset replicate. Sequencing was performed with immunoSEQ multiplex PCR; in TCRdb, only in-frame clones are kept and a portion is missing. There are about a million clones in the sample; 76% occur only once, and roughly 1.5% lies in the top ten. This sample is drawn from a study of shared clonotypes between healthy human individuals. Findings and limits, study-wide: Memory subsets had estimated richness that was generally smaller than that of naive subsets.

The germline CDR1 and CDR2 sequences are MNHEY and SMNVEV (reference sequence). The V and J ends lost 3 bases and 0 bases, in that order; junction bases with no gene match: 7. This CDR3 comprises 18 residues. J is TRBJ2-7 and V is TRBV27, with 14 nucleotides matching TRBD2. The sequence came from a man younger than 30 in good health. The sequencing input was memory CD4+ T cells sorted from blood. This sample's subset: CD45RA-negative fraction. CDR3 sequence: CASSFRTSGGSISYEQYF. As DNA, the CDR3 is TGTGCCAGCAGTTTCAGGACTAGCGGGGGGTCAATCTCCTACGAGCAGTACTTC.